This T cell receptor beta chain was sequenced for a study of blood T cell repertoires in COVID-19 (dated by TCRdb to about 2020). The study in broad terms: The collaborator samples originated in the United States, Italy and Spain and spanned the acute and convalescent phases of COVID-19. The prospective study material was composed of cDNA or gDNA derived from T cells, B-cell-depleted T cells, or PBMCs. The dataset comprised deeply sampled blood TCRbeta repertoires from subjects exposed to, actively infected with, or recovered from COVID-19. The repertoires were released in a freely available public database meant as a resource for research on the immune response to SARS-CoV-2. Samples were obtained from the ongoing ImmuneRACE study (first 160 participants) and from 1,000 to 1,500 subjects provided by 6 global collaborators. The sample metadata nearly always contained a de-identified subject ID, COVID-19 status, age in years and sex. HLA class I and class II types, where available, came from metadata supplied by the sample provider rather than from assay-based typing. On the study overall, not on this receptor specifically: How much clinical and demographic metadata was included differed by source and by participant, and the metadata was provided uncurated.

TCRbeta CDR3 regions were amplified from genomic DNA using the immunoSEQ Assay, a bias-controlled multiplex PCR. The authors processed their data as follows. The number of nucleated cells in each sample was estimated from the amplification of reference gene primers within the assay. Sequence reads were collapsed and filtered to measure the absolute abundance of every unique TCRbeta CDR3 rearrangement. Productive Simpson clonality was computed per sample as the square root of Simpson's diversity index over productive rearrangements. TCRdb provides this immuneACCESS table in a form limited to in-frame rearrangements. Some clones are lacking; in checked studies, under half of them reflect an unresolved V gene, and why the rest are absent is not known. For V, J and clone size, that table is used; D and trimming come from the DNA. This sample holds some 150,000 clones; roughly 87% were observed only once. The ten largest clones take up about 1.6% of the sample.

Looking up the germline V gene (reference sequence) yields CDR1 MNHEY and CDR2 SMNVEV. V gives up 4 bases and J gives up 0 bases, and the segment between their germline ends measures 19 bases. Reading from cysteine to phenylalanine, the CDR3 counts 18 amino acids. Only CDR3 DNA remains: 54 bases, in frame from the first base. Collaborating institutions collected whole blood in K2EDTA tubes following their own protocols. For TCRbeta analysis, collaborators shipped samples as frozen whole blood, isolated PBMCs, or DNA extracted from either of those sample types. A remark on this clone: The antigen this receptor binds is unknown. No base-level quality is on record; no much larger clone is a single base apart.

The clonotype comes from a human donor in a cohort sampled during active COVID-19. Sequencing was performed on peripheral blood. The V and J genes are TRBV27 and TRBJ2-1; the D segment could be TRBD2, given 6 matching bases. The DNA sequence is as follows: TGTGCCAGCAGTTCGGCCCCGAGTAGCGGCCGCTCCTACAATGAGCAGTTCTTC. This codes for CASSSAPSSGRSYNEQFF.